Sequencing of this TCR beta chain was carried out in a study of blood T cell repertoires in COVID-19. Whole-study context: Samples came from the United States, Italy and Spain, spanning acute and convalescent COVID-19. From T cells, B-cell-depleted T cells, or PBMCs came the material, which was cDNA or gDNA.

In the original analysis: Amplification of reference gene primers provided the estimated nucleated cell counts. Clones were sequenced by immunoSEQ multiplex PCR, and TCRdb holds only the in-frame ones, with some missing. For V, J and clone size, that table is used; D and trimming come from the DNA. There are under 250,000 clones in the sample; around 83% occur only once, and 8.5% to 10% lies in the top ten. Germline V gene data show CDR1 as SGHVS and CDR2 as FNYEAQ. CDR3 length: 15 amino acids. V shed 2 bases, J shed 5 bases, and the junction held 4 bases outside the gene matches. This chain joins TRBV7-6 and TRBJ2-2; 8 bases fit TRBD2. What was sequenced was peripheral blood. This receptor was obtained from a man in his forties with active or convalescent COVID-19. Here the CDR3 DNA reads TGTGCCAGCAGCTTACGAACTAGCGGAACCGGGGAGCTGTTTTTT. Amino acid sequence: CASSLRTSGTGELFF.